One T cell receptor (beta chain) is described in this entry. Its target is unknown. In germline, CDR1 is SGHRS, CDR2 YFSETQ. The CDR3 runs to 15 residues. The sample comes from a study of monozygotic twins with inflammatory bowel disease. During cDNA synthesis, UMIs that each contained a 6-nucleotide sample barcode were added by means of template switching. TCRdb reprocessed the 5' RACE reads, keeping one entry per CDR3 protein, no DNA. The clone table shows over 120,000 distinct CDR3 sequences, with the ten largest holding approximately 1.2%. Findings and limits, study-wide: Twins with IBD had fewer clonotypes in common with others than healthy twins, particularly during disease activity. Varied immunosuppressive treatments among patients may have increased repertoire variability.

The sequenced sample consisted of blood. The chain recombines TRBV5-1 with TRBJ2-6. The source is a human donor with ulcerative colitis or Crohn's disease, or a healthy co-twin of an affected twin (not recorded which). CDR3 in amino acids: CASSLYLSGANVLTF. Based on the CDR3 plus reference TRBV5-1 and TRBJ2-6, the full variable domain is KAGVTQTPRYLIKTRGQQVTLSCSPISGHRSVSWYQQTPGQGLQFLFEYFSETQRNKGNFPGRFSGRQFSNSRSEMNVSTLELGDSALYLCASSLYLSGANVLTFGAGSRLTVL.